The T cell receptor beta chain described here comes from a study of blood T cell repertoires in COVID-19. Study details: COVID-19 samples from acute and convalescent phases originated in the United States, Italy and Spain. PBMCs, B-cell-depleted T cells, or T cells provided the cDNA or gDNA that made up the material.

Measured with immunoSEQ multiplex PCR; TCRdb has only the in-frame clones, and not every one. The repertoire consists of about 200,000 clones, with around 90% occurring once and the leading ten covering 0.45% to 0.65%. Germline CDR1 and CDR2: KGHDR and SFDVKD. Germline trimming cut 4 bases from V and 2 bases from J; bases unmatched to any gene: 5. The CDR3 is 15 amino acids. The V gene is TRBV24-1, the J gene TRBJ2-3, with TRBD1 identical over 7 bases. The sample consisted of peripheral blood. The source of this sequence is a middle-aged man with acute or convalescent COVID-19. DNA of the CDR3: TGTGCCACCAGTGAGGGACAGCCGTACACAGATACGCAGTATTTT. Protein product: CATSEGQPYTDTQYF.